Following are 10 T cell receptor beta chains from one sample sequenced in a study of blood T cell repertoires in COVID-19. Assay: immunoSEQ multiplex PCR; the TCRdb copy retains only in-frame clones and omits some. The data contain 200,000 to 300,000 clones, around 90% of them singletons. The material sequenced was peripheral blood. All receptors derive from a man in his sixties who had recovered from COVID-19.

This clone showed up just a few times. This chain joins TRBV6-5 and TRBJ2-7, with D perhaps TRBD2 (7 bases). Trimming removed 2 bases from V and 1 base from J, with 12 bases in between. In germline, CDR1 is MNHEY, CDR2 SVGAGI. The CDR3 sequence is 15 residues long. CDR3 sequence reads: CASSYGGGLSYEQYF. The CDR3 nucleotides read TGTGCCAGCAGTTACGGCGGGGGCTTGTCCTACGAGCAGTACTTC.

CDR3 coding DNA: TGTGCCAGCAGCTTAGGGAGGGTTTCACCCCTCCACTTT. It yields the protein CASSLGRVSPLHF. This chain links TRBV11-2 with TRBJ1-6, with D hard to call. The germline CDR1 and CDR2 sequences are SGHAT and FQNNGV. V was shortened by 1 base and J by 9 bases, with 7 bases between the two germline ends. This CDR3 comprises 13 residues. The variable domain in full, with the rest retrieved from reference TRBV11-2 and TRBJ1-6, is EAGVAQSPRYKIIEKRQSVAFWCNPISGHATLYWYQQILGQGPKLLIQFQNNGVVDDSQLPKDRFSAERLKGVDSTLKIQPAKLEDSAVYLCASSLGRVSPLHFGNGTRLTVT.

The V and J genes are TRBV3-1 (or the pseudogene TRBV3-2) and TRBJ2-7; TRBD2 aligns across 7 bases. J was trimmed by 3 bases and V by 4 bases; bases with no gene match: 9. The CDR3 has 15 residues. Germline V CDR1 and CDR2: LGHDT, YNNKEL (reference sequence). The CDR3 protein is CASSPGGGRGYEQYF. CDR3 sequence (DNA): TGTGCCAGCAGCCCGGGGGGAGGTCGGGGCTACGAGCAGTACTTC.

The chain links TRBV10-1 to TRBJ2-1; 8 bases map to TRBD1. The CDR3 spans 15 residues. The germline gives CDR1 WNHNN, CDR2 SYGVQD (reference sequence). V shed 4 bases and J 7 bases; nucleotides not matched to a gene: 9. The chain's CDR3 is CASSAGGSLANEQFF. CDR3 nucleotide sequence: TGCGCCAGCAGTGCAGGGGGCTCGTTGGCAAATGAGCAGTTCTTC.

This clone was seen once. The chain combines TRBV9 with TRBJ2-7; weak D call: TRBD2 (5 bases). The CDR3 totals 14 residues. V lost 4 bases and J 2 bases, leaving 13 bases between the germline ends. Germline V gives CDR1 SGDLS, CDR2 YYNGEE. CDR3 sequence (DNA): TGTGCCAGCAGCCCTCGGGAAACAACCTACGAGCAGTACTTC. This codes for CASSPRETTYEQYF.

The sample holds a few counts of this clone. The gene calls are TRBV6-5 and TRBJ1-1; no firm D call. The CDR3 has 12 amino acids. V was trimmed by 6 bases and J by 2 bases, leaving 7 bases between them. The germline gives CDR1 MNHEY, CDR2 SVGAGI. CDR3 bases: TGTGCCAGCAGACAGAGTAACACTGAAGCTTTCTTT. It translates to CASRQSNTEAFF.

V usage is TRBV25-1 and J usage is TRBJ1-1, with D maybe TRBD1 (6 bases). Germline V CDR1 and CDR2: MGHDK, SYGVNS. This CDR3 region has 17 residues. V shed 2 bases and J shed 0 bases, with 16 bases lying between them. CDR3 in amino acids: CASSEVWLAGVNTEAFF. The CDR3 DNA reads TGTGCCAGCAGTGAAGTGTGGTTGGCAGGGGTGAACACTGAAGCTTTCTTT.

This clone appeared a few times. This chain links TRBV30 with TRBJ1-5; no reliable D call. Germline lookup yields CDR1 GTSNPN and CDR2 SVGIG (reference sequence). V gave up 4 bases and J gave up 1 base, with 11 bases separating them. The CDR3 covers 14 residues. CDR3: CAWTRDGSNQPQHF. The CDR3 nucleotides are TGTGCCTGGACGAGGGATGGGAGCAATCAGCCCCAGCATTTT. Full variable domain (outside the CDR3, taken from reference TRBV30 and TRBJ1-5): SQTIHQWPATLVQPVGSPLSLECTVEGTSNPNLYWYRQAAGRGLQLLFYSVGIGQISSEVPQNLSASRPQDRQFILSSKKLLLSDSGFYLCAWTRDGSNQPQHFGDGTRLSIL.

The chain has TRBV19 and TRBJ1-5, with D possibly matching TRBD1 (5 bases). Trimming shortened V by 2 bases and J by 2 bases, and 7 bases separated the two germline ends. CDR3 length equals 14 residues. Germline CDR1 and CDR2: LNHDA and SQIVND (reference sequence). For the CDR3, the DNA is TGTGCCAGTAGTATACAGGGTGGCAATCAGCCCCAGCATTTT. This encodes CASSIQGGNQPQHF. Using reference TRBV19 and TRBJ1-5 for the parts outside the CDR3, the full variable domain is DGGITQSPKYLFRKEGQNVTLSCEQNLNHDAMYWYRQDPGQGLRLIYYSQIVNDFQKGDIAEGYSVSREKKESFPLTVTSAQKNPTAFYLCASSIQGGNQPQHFGDGTRLSIL.

The CDR3 DNA is TGTGCCAGCAGTAACGACAGGGGAGGTACCTACGAGCAGTACTTC. Its translation is CASSNDRGGTYEQYF. The V gene is TRBV27, the J gene TRBJ2-7; 8 nucleotides line up with TRBD1. Germline V lookup: CDR1 MNHEY, CDR2 SMNVEV (reference sequence). J lost 2 bases, V lost 5 bases, and 8 bases had no gene match. CDR3 length: 15 residues.